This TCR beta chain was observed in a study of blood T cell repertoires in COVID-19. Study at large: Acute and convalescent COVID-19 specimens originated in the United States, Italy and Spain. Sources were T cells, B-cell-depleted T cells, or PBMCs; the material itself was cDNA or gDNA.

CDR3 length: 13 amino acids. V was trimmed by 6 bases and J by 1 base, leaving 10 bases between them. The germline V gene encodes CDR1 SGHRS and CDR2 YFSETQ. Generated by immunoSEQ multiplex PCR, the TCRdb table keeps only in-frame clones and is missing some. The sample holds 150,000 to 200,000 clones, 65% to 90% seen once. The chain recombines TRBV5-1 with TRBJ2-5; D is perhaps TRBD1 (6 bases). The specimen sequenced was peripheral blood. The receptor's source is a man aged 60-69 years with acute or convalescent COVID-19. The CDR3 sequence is CASKGTSQETQYF. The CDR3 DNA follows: TGCGCCAGCAAAGGGACAAGCCAAGAGACCCAGTACTTC.